The clone carrying this TCR beta chain was detected many times. The sample belongs to a study of blood T cells in healthy people across ages. J was trimmed by 8 bases and V by 0 bases; bases with no gene match: 4. Per germline, CDR1 SGHRS and CDR2 YFSETQ. The CDR3 loop spans 15 amino acids. Together with a sample-barcoded 5' primer, a J-beta primer mix was included in a second PCR lasting roughly 7 to 11 cycles. TCRdb re-derived calls from the 5' RACE reads in MiXCR, one entry per CDR3 protein. The table lists 850,000 to 950,000 distinct CDR3 sequences, roughly 26% of them singletons, with 17% in the top ten.

Sequenced sample: blood. This receptor was taken from a woman older than 75 in good health. V and J are TRBV5-1 and TRBJ1-6; 8 bases map to TRBD1. This chain's CDR3 is CASSLGAGGDSPLHF. Written as DNA, the CDR3 is TGCGCCAGCAGCTTGGGGGCAGGGGGCGATTCACCCCTCCACTTT.